Included here is one T cell receptor (beta chain) sequence, with context. The antigen is not known. From germline, CDR1 is LNHDA and CDR2 SQIVND (reference sequence). Germline trimming cut 5 bases from V and 3 bases from J; bases unmatched to any gene: 7. The CDR3 extends over 15 amino acids. These data originate in a study of early T cells in non-severe SARS-CoV-2 infection. Overall study context: Chains from this unsorted whole-blood bulk RNA could not be paired. Notes on the study in general: CD4 and private specificities were missed by VDJdb matching, which favored anti-spike CD8 responses.

Individual cDNA molecules received unique molecular identifiers during library preparation. Each CDR3 protein is one row after TCRdb ran MiXCR on the 5' RACE reads. The repertoire holds tens of thousands of distinct CDR3 sequences, with more than 9% as singletons. V is TRBV19 and J is TRBJ1-5; 7 bases line up with TRBD1. The input for sequencing was whole blood, taken at baseline. This receptor was identified in an adult who was a healthcare worker with PCR-confirmed SARS-CoV-2 infection or an uninfected control (not recorded which). CDR3 amino acids: CASSPSGTVNQPQHF. The CDR3 coding sequence is TGTGCCAGTAGTCCCAGTGGGACAGTCAATCAGCCCCAGCATTTT.